The 32 T cell receptor beta chains presented below share a single source sample, sequenced in a study of human T cells and chemical hapten exposure. From the RACE reads, TCRdb called clonotypes with MiXCR, one entry per CDR3 protein. The table includes about 160,000 distinct CDR3 sequences, roughly 26% detected once. The sample's time point: patch test 3, about 24 weeks after DPC sensitization. Treatment: therapeutic diphenylcyclopropenone sensitization with weekly scalp DPC. Source: whole blood, taken in connection with sensitization to the hapten diphenylcyclopropenone (DPC). These receptor sequences come from a woman under 30 with alopecia areata. Some clones in this sample may be carry-over from other donors' samples.

The CDR3 nucleotides read TGTGCCATCAGTGAGTCGCGGGGCTACACCTTC. It yields the protein CAISESRGYTF. V is TRBV10-3 and J is TRBJ1-2, with no clear D. Germline CDR1 reads ENHRY; CDR2 reads SYGVKD. Between the trimmed V and J ends, which lost 0 bases and 8 bases, there was a span of 4 bases. The CDR3 has 11 amino acids.

This chain connects TRBV5-5 to TRBJ1-5, with D possibly being TRBD1 (6 bases). Germline V gene sequence: CDR1 SGHKS, CDR2 YYEKEE (reference sequence). With 3 bases removed from V and 0 bases from J, the gap between germline ends came to 13 bases. The CDR3 extends over 16 amino acids. The CDR3 here is CASSWAAGDSNQPQHF. Here the CDR3 DNA reads TGTGCCAGCAGCTGGGCGGCAGGGGATAGCAATCAGCCCCAGCATTTT.

The rearrangement uses TRBV29-1 and TRBJ2-7; 9 bases map to TRBD1. The CDR3 totals 12 residues. CDR1 SQVTM and CDR2 ANQGSEA come from the germline V gene. After removal of 7 bases from V and 2 bases from J, the junction contained 3 bases not matched to a gene. DNA of the CDR3: TGCAGCGGGGGGACAGGGACCTACGAGCAGTACTTC. Its protein is CSGGTGTYEQYF.

The CDR3 is CASSLSSGVDTQYF. The CDR3, as DNA: TGTGCCAGCAGCTTATCTAGCGGGGTGGATACGCAGTATTTT. V usage is TRBV7-9 and J usage is TRBJ2-3; TRBD2 aligns across 9 bases. Germline V gives CDR1 SEHNR, CDR2 FQNEAQ (reference sequence). Trimming removed 2 bases from V and 6 bases from J; junction bases left unmatched: 3. The CDR3 loop spans 14 amino acids.

The sample holds a few counts of this clonotype. The rearrangement joins TRBV15 to TRBJ1-3; D remains unclear. V gave up 3 bases and J gave up 8 bases, with 14 bases separating them. The CDR3 is 14 amino acids. The germline CDR1 and CDR2 sequences are LNHNV and YYDKDF (reference sequence). DNA of the CDR3: TGTGCCACCAGCAGGGTCCCACTTGGTCACACCATATATTTT. The encoded protein is CATSRVPLGHTIYF.

The chain has TRBV6-4 and TRBJ2-3; 11 bases agree with TRBD2. Germline CDR1 reads MRHNA; CDR2 reads SNTAGT. V shed 0 bases and J 4 bases; nucleotides not matched to a gene: 0. The CDR3 is 15 amino acids. DNA for the CDR3: TGTGCCAGCAGTGACTCTAGCGGGGGGGCAGATACGCAGTATTTT. Translation gives CASSDSSGGADTQYF.

This clonotype was seen many times. The rearrangement uses TRBV3-1 and TRBJ2-7; a possible D gene is TRBD2 (6 bases). The length of the CDR3 is 14 residues. Germline V lookup: CDR1 LGHDT, CDR2 YNNKEL (reference sequence). V gave up 3 bases and J gave up 9 bases, with 18 bases separating them. CDR3 DNA sequence: TGTGCCAGCAGCCACGGGGGACGCCGTGTATTGCAGTACTTC. Amino acid sequence: CASSHGGRRVLQYF.

The genes are TRBV6-2 or TRBV6-3 and TRBJ1-5, with 9 nucleotides matching TRBD1. Germline values: CDR1 MNHEY, CDR2 SVGEGT. The CDR3 has 15 amino acids. Germline trimming cut 1 base from V and 6 bases from J; bases unmatched to any gene: 4. CDR3 nucleotide sequence: TGTGCCAGCAGTTACTTGGACAGGGGCGGTCAGCCCCAGCATTTT. This codes for CASSYLDRGGQPQHF.

The chain uses TRBV19 and TRBJ2-4, with 8 bases identical to TRBD1. The germline CDR1 and CDR2 sequences are LNHDA and SQIVND (reference sequence). The CDR3 extends over 16 amino acids. Trimming removed 2 bases from V and 4 bases from J; junction bases left unmatched: 7. CDR3 sequence: CASSILGQGGKNIQYF. The CDR3, as DNA: TGTGCCAGTAGTATATTAGGACAGGGTGGTAAAAACATTCAGTACTTC. Full variable domain (outside the CDR3, taken from reference TRBV19 and TRBJ2-4): DGGITQSPKYLFRKEGQNVTLSCEQNLNHDAMYWYRQDPGQGLRLIYYSQIVNDFQKGDIAEGYSVSREKKESFPLTVTSAQKNPTAFYLCASSILGQGGKNIQYFGAGTRLSVL.

This clonotype was seen only a few times. The chain joins TRBV12-3 or TRBV12-4 to TRBJ1-6; TRBD1 matches 8 bases. The V segment lost 6 bases and the J segment 13 bases; nucleotides outside the gene matches: 11. CDR3 size: 14 residues. The CDR3 spells CASRDRDGAAPLHF. For the CDR3, the DNA is TGTGCCAGCAGGGACAGGGATGGGGCGGCCCCCCTCCACTTT.

This clonotype came up a few times. The CDR3 protein is CASSTGRNEQFF. The DNA for the CDR3 is TGTGCCAGCAGTACGGGGAGGAATGAGCAGTTCTTC. The chain recombines TRBV27 with TRBJ2-1; tentative D call: TRBD2 (6 bases). Trimming took 5 bases from V and 7 from J, leaving 9 bases between them. CDR3 length equals 12 residues. Germline V lookup: CDR1 MNHEY, CDR2 SMNVEV (reference sequence).

This chain links TRBV20-1 with TRBJ2-1; D is unresolved. CDR1 is DFQATT and CDR2 is SNEGSKA in the germline V gene (reference sequence). V was trimmed by 7 bases and J by 2 bases, leaving 9 bases between them. This CDR3 comprises 12 residues. The CDR3 loop is CSVDSTYNEQFF. CDR3 coding DNA: TGCAGTGTAGACTCCACCTACAATGAGCAGTTCTTC.

A few counts support this clonotype. This chain's CDR3 is CASSPGGFGNQPQHF. CDR3 sequence (DNA): TGTGCCAGCAGCCCAGGGGGGTTTGGCAATCAGCCCCAGCATTTT. The rearrangement links TRBV6-5 to TRBJ1-5; TRBD1 matches at 7 bases. CDR3 size: 15 residues. Germline CDR1 reads MNHEY; CDR2 reads SVGAGI. The V and J ends lost 6 bases and 2 bases, in that order; junction bases with no gene match: 7.

A word on this clonotype: The junction and the germline gene differ at one end; a read error may be behind it. The chain combines TRBV4-3 with TRBJ2-3, with D perhaps being TRBD1 or TRBD2 (6 bases each). The CDR3 is 15 amino acids. CDR1 LGHNA and CDR2 YSLEER come from the germline V gene. CDR3 nucleotides: TGTGCCAGCAGCCAAGAAGGGGGGCACACAGATACGCAGTATTTT. Translation gives CASSQEGGHTDTQYF.

The rearrangement joins TRBV6-2 or TRBV6-3 to TRBJ2-7; D unresolved. V lost 10 bases and J 4 bases, leaving 17 bases between the germline ends. Germline assignment: CDR1 MNHEY and CDR2 SVGEGT. The CDR3 is 13 residues long. DNA for the CDR3: TGTGCCACCAAGAGAAGAGAAGGTTACGAGCAGTACTTC. The encoded protein is CATKRREGYEQYF.

The chain employs TRBV29-1 and TRBJ2-7, with 7 bases that match TRBD2. The V segment lost 4 bases and the J segment 2 bases; nucleotides outside the gene matches: 8. The CDR3 has 14 amino acids. CDR1 is SQVTM, CDR2 ANQGSEA, per germline. CDR3: CSVARSSGTYEQYF. In DNA form, the CDR3 reads TGCAGCGTTGCACGCTCTAGCGGAACCTACGAGCAGTACTTC.

This clonotype was seen a few times. The chain carries TRBV29-1 and TRBJ2-3; no definite D call. V was trimmed by 6 bases and J by 2 bases, leaving 12 bases between them. From germline, CDR1 is SQVTM and CDR2 ANQGSEA. The CDR3 length is 13 residues. The CDR3: CSVETVATDTQYF. Written as DNA, the CDR3 is TGCAGCGTAGAAACAGTGGCCACAGATACGCAGTATTTT.

This clonotype was recorded at least ten times. The J gene is TRBJ2-5, the V gene TRBV29-1; D gene uncertain. This CDR3 region has 15 residues. Germline V gene data show CDR1 as SQVTM and CDR2 as ANQGSEA. The V end lost 6 bases, the J end lost 2 bases, and 19 bases lay between the germline ends. The CDR3 reads CSVQERALLQETQYF. CDR3 sequence (DNA): TGCAGCGTCCAGGAAAGGGCCCTTCTTCAAGAGACCCAGTACTTC.

This rearrangement joins TRBV29-1 to TRBJ2-6; D remains unclear. Trimming took 4 bases from V and 1 from J, leaving 5 bases between them. The CDR3 is 13 residues long. Germline CDR1 SQVTM, CDR2 ANQGSEA. The CDR3 loop reads CSVGSSGANVLTF. Written as DNA, the CDR3 is TGCAGCGTTGGCTCTTCTGGGGCCAACGTCCTGACTTTC.

The chain couples TRBV29-1 to TRBJ1-1; D uncertain. Trimming took off 5 bases at V and 10 bases at J, with 23 bases between the two ends. The germline V gene encodes CDR1 SQVTM and CDR2 ANQGSEA. The length of the CDR3 is 14 residues. The CDR3 loop is CSVPTGWTPGGAFF. The CDR3 nucleotides read TGCAGCGTTCCAACGGGATGGACCCCGGGAGGAGCTTTCTTT.

J is TRBJ2-1 and V is TRBV9; 12 bases fit TRBD2. CDR1 and CDR2 from the germline V gene are SGDLS and YYNGEE. V lost 1 base to trimming and J lost 6 bases; unmatched junction nucleotides: 11. There are 18 residues in the CDR3. The CDR3 sequence is CASSVTAPLAGGFNEQFF. DNA of the CDR3: TGTGCCAGCAGCGTAACTGCCCCTCTAGCGGGGGGGTTCAATGAGCAGTTCTTC. The variable domain in full, completed from reference TRBV9 and TRBJ2-1, reads DSGVTQTPKHLITATGQRVTLRCSPRSGDLSVYWYQQSLDQGLQFLIQYYNGEERAKGNILERFSAQQFPDLHSELNLSSLELGDSALYFCASSVTAPLAGGFNEQFFGPGTRLTVL.

V gene TRBV5-5 combines with J gene TRBJ2-7; 8 bases match TRBD1. V was pared by 0 bases and J by 8 bases, with 4 bases of the junction left unmatched. Germline V CDR1 and CDR2: SGHKS, YYEKEE (reference sequence). The CDR3 runs 13 residues. This CDR3 reads CASSLGQGNKQYF. The CDR3 DNA reads TGTGCCAGCAGCTTGGGACAGGGGAACAAGCAGTACTTC.

The V call is TRBV6-5, the J call TRBJ1-2; D uncertain. CDR1 is MNHEY and CDR2 is SVGAGI in the germline V gene. This CDR3 is 13 amino acids long. V shed 2 bases and J shed 7 bases, with 11 bases lying between them. The CDR3 region has the DNA TGTGCCAGCAGTTACGAGAGTAATGGTGGCTACACCTTC. Amino acid sequence: CASSYESNGGYTF.

This clonotype showed up just a few times. The rearrangement joins TRBV20-1 to TRBJ2-2; the D gene is possibly TRBD2 (5 bases). The germline V gene has CDR1 DFQATT and CDR2 SNEGSKA (reference sequence). This CDR3 contains 15 residues. Trimming cost V 1 base and J 4 bases, with 13 bases left between them. CDR3 region: CSARAPSFVTGELFF. For the CDR3, the DNA is TGCAGTGCTAGAGCCCCTAGCTTCGTCACCGGGGAGCTGTTTTTT.

This chain connects TRBV19 to TRBJ2-4; no firm D call. Trimming removed 1 base from V and 3 bases from J, with 4 bases in between. The germline gives CDR1 LNHDA, CDR2 SQIVND (reference sequence). This CDR3 has 13 residues. CDR3 nucleotide sequence: TGTGCCAGTAGTATAGTTAACAAAAACATTCAGTACTTC. This translates into CASSIVNKNIQYF.

This clonotype was seen a few times. The chain employs TRBV7-9 and TRBJ2-1, with unresolved D. This CDR3 region has 13 residues. The germline gives CDR1 SEHNR, CDR2 FQNEAQ (reference sequence). V lost 0 bases and J lost 5, with 5 bases in between. The CDR3 protein is CASSLASNNEQFF. The DNA for the CDR3 is TGTGCCAGCAGCTTAGCCTCGAACAATGAGCAGTTCTTC.

The genes are TRBV9 and TRBJ2-1; 8 positions match TRBD1. The junction had 12 bases not matched to a gene; V was cut back by 0 bases and J by 10 bases. CDR3 length: 16 residues. Germline CDR1 is SGDLS and CDR2 is YYNGEE. CDR3: CASSVATVQGGGEQFF. The CDR3 nucleotides are TGTGCCAGCAGCGTAGCTACCGTACAGGGGGGTGGCGAGCAGTTCTTC.

In this sample, this clonotype turned up a few times. The chain recombines TRBV6-2 or TRBV6-3 with TRBJ1-1, with D perhaps matching TRBD1 (5 bases). Germline V gene lookup returns CDR1 MNHEY and CDR2 SVGEGT. The CDR3 is made up of 15 amino acids. V was pared by 6 bases and J by 0 bases, with 14 bases between. In nucleotides, the CDR3 is TGTGCCAGCAGCATCCGGGACGGGCTGAACACTGAAGCTTTCTTT. This translates into CASSIRDGLNTEAFF.

The J gene is TRBJ1-3, the V gene TRBV2; unclear D gene. The CDR3 extends over 14 amino acids. Trimming left V 8 bases short and J 4 bases short, with 15 bases between. The germline CDR1 and CDR2 sequences are SNHLY and FYNNEI. In DNA form, the CDR3 reads TGTGCCAGCGGGCGCACGGGCGGGGGAAACACCATATATTTT. This encodes CASGRTGGGNTIYF.

In its sample, this clonotype was seen many times. This chain uses TRBV10-3 with TRBJ2-4, with 12 bases fitting TRBD2. CDR1 and CDR2 from the germline V gene are ENHRY and SYGVKD. Trimming took 3 bases from V and 1 from J; bases not matched to a gene: 7. This CDR3 comprises 18 residues. The CDR3 here is CAISDSSGRAGAKNIQYF. The DNA for the CDR3 is TGTGCCATCAGTGACTCTAGCGGGAGGGCTGGGGCCAAAAACATTCAGTACTTC.

This clonotype was seen a handful of times. The chain links TRBV12-3 or TRBV12-4 to TRBJ2-5; D remains ambiguous. With 4 bases removed from V and 5 bases from J, the gap between germline ends came to 8 bases. This CDR3 is built from 12 residues. The CDR3 region is CASSSHVETQYF. In DNA, the CDR3 is TGTGCCAGCAGTTCCCACGTTGAGACCCAGTACTTC.

This chain joins TRBV18 and TRBJ1-1; 7 bases align to TRBD1. The CDR3 spans 14 residues. J was trimmed by 4 bases and V by 1 base; bases with no gene match: 3. Germline-derived CDR1 and CDR2 are KGHSH and LQKENI. DNA of the CDR3: TGTGCCAGCTCACCACAGGGGGCGGGCACTGAAGCTTTCTTT. This encodes CASSPQGAGTEAFF.